These T cell receptor beta chains were read from a single sample in a study of Ad26.COV2.S vaccination and SARS-CoV-2 variants. This table comes from immunoSEQ multiplex PCR, and its TCRdb copy is limited to in-frame clones, with some not included. The table records roughly 420,000 clones, roughly 89% of them present only once. The input for sequencing was peripheral blood, taken in a trial of Ad26.COV2.S vaccine versus placebo. The receptor set was obtained from a person aged 18-60 years who received the Ad26.COV2.S COVID-19 vaccine or a placebo. CDR3s include the opening cysteine and the closing phenylalanine or tryptophan. D genes are given only for firm matches. Expanded clones are given a class, and other clones once, few, many or no size at all.

V	D	J	size	DNA	CDR3
TRBV27	.	TRBJ2-5	once	TGTGCCAGCAGTTCCCGCCGGGACTCCCAGTACGTCGAGACCCAGTACTTC	CASSSRRDSQYVETQYF
TRBV3-1/TRBV3-2	.	TRBJ2-3	.	TGTGCCAGCAGCCAGGCTCGAGGCCGGTGGGCAGATACGCAGTATTTT	CASSQARGRWADTQYF
TRBV18	TRBD1	TRBJ1-2	.	TGTGCCAGCTCCGCCCAGGGACAGGGAAACTATGGCTACACCTTC	CASSAQGQGNYGYTF
TRBV19	TRBD1	TRBJ2-7	.	TGTGCCAGTGAGCCCGGGACAGGACCGTACGAGCAGTACTTC	CASEPGTGPYEQYF
TRBV9	.	TRBJ2-3	.	TGTGCCAGCAGCATCGGCATGACAGCGGATACGCAGTATTTT	CASSIGMTADTQYF
TRBV2	.	TRBJ1-2	.	TGTGCCAGCAGTGTATTTGTAGCTAACTATGGCTACACCTTC	CASSVFVANYGYTF
TRBV5-6	.	TRBJ1-4	.	TGTGCCAGCAGCTTGGCGTCGGGGGCAGGGCAACTGTTTTTT	CASSLASGAGQLFF
TRBV12-3/TRBV12-4	.	TRBJ2-5	.	TGTGCCAGCAGTCCCACAGGTCGAGAGACCCAGTACTTC	CASSPTGRETQYF
TRBV9	.	TRBJ1-2	once	TGTGCCAGCAGCGTAACGACAGACTATGGCTACACCTTC	CASSVTTDYGYTF
TRBV7-9	.	TRBJ1-5	.	TGTGCCAGCAGCGCTCAGGGAGATCAGCCCCAGCATTTT	CASSAQGDQPQHF
TRBV6-1	.	TRBJ1-5	.	TGTGCCAGCAGTGAAGTTGCCCGACGTCCTCGGGGGCCCCAGCATTTT	CASSEVARRPRGPQHF
TRBV3-1/TRBV3-2	.	TRBJ2-7	.	TGTGCCAGCAGCCAAGAACCCGGGCAGAGCTACGAGCAGTACTTC	CASSQEPGQSYEQYF
TRBV7-2	.	TRBJ1-2	.	TGTGCCAGCAGCCAATTACCCGGGACCTATGGCTACACCTTC	CASSQLPGTYGYTF
TRBV28	TRBD2	TRBJ2-3	.	TGTGCCAGCGGACCGAGCGGGGAAAGCACAGATACGCAGTATTTT	CASGPSGESTDTQYF
TRBV19	.	TRBJ1-2	.	TGTGCCAGTAGTATCCAAGGGACAAGCTTTAACTATGGCTACACCTTC	CASSIQGTSFNYGYTF
TRBV12-5	.	TRBJ2-5	.	TGTGCTAGTGGTTCACTAAGCGGGTACCAAGAGACCCAGTACTTC	CASGSLSGYQETQYF
TRBV19	.	TRBJ1-4	.	TGTGCCAGTAGTATCAGGGGATTGGGGGAAAAACTGTTTTTT	CASSIRGLGEKLFF
TRBV9	.	TRBJ1-3	.	TGTGCCAGCTCCATAGGGGATGGGGACACCATATATTTT	CASSIGDGDTIYF
TRBV27	.	TRBJ1-2	.	TGTGCCAGCAAAGACGCAAGGCCCACGGGCTACACCTTC	CASKDARPTGYTF
TRBV5-5	.	TRBJ1-1	.	TGTGCCAGCAGCTTTTATAAGTCCAGCCTGAACACTGAAGCTTTCTTT	CASSFYKSSLNTEAFF
TRBV3-1/TRBV3-2	.	TRBJ1-1	.	TGTGCCAGCAGCCAGTGGGGGATCCCTGAAGCTTTCTTT	CASSQWGIPEAFF
TRBV12-3/TRBV12-4	.	TRBJ1-1	.	TGTGCCAGCAGTTTTACAGCGAACACTGAAGCTTTCTTT	CASSFTANTEAFF
TRBV13	.	TRBJ2-4	.	TGTGCCAGCAGCTTAGGCCATAAGTTTTCAAACATTCAGTACTTC	CASSLGHKFSNIQYF
TRBV12-3/TRBV12-4	TRBD1	TRBJ1-1	.	TGTGCCAGCAGTCCCGACAGGGCAACTGAAGCTTTCTTT	CASSPDRATEAFF
TRBV6-5	.	TRBJ1-6	few	TGTGCCAGCAGGGGGCCGGGACAATATAATTCACCCCTCCACTTT	CASRGPGQYNSPLHF
TRBV3-1/TRBV3-2	.	TRBJ2-1	.	TGTGCCAGCAGCCCCCGACCTAGACGGGGCAATGAGCAGTTCTTC	CASSPRPRRGNEQFF
TRBV30	.	TRBJ1-5	.	TGTGCCTGGGACCGGACACCTCAGGGGCCCCAGCATTTT	CAWDRTPQGPQHF
TRBV5-8	TRBD1	TRBJ2-5	.	TGTGCCAGCAGCCCTGGACAGGGGGCCGGAGAGACCCAGTACTTC	CASSPGQGAGETQYF
TRBV29-1	.	TRBJ2-3	.	TGCAGCGCCCCCCCCAGCGGATTCACAGATACGCAGTATTTT	CSAPPSGFTDTQYF
TRBV2	.	TRBJ1-1	.	TGTGCCAGCACGGTCCAGGGGAACACTGAAGCTTTCTTT	CASTVQGNTEAFF
TRBV5-5	.	TRBJ1-5	.	TGTGCCAGCAGCTTGGGGACTCCTCGGCAGCCCCAGCATTTT	CASSLGTPRQPQHF
TRBV7-6	.	TRBJ2-3	once	TGTGCCAGCAGCTTAGTGGAGGGGGTCAGCACAGATACGCAGTATTTT	CASSLVEGVSTDTQYF
TRBV19	TRBD2	TRBJ2-3	.	TGTGCCAGTTTTGATGCGGGAGGGGGTGCAGATACGCAGTATTTT	CASFDAGGGADTQYF
TRBV4-3	TRBD2	TRBJ2-3	.	TGCGCCAGCAGCCAAGAACTAGCGGGGGGTAATACGCAGTATTTT	CASSQELAGGNTQYF
TRBV2	.	TRBJ2-7	.	TGTGCCAGCAGTGAGGGAGGAGGGGAGCAGTACTTC	CASSEGGGEQYF
TRBV4-1	TRBD2	TRBJ2-3	once	TGCGCCAGCAGCCTCTTACCGCCTAGCGGGAGGCCAGATACGCAGTATTTT	CASSLLPPSGRPDTQYF
TRBV5-4	.	TRBJ1-5	.	TGTGCCAGCAGCTTGGGGCCCCTTGCCGACCAGCCCCAGCATTTT	CASSLGPLADQPQHF
TRBV6-5	.	TRBJ1-5	.	TGTGCCAGCAGTTTGGACCGGGTTCAGCCCCAGCATTTT	CASSLDRVQPQHF
TRBV5-1	.	TRBJ2-7	once	TGCGCCAGCAGCGCCGAGCGTTACGAGCAGTACTTC	CASSAERYEQYF
TRBV5-8	.	TRBJ1-4	.	TGTGCCAGCAGACGCGACAGTCTTAATGAAAAACTGTTTTTT	CASRRDSLNEKLFF